Listed below are T cell receptor beta chains from one sample, sequenced in a study of T cells in localized non-small cell lung cancer. Measured with immunoSEQ multiplex PCR; TCRdb has only the in-frame clones, and not every one. The sample has tens of thousands of clones, 80% to 90% seen once. Sequencing used peripheral blood mononuclear cells, obtained before any cancer treatment. These receptor sequences come from a male donor at least 60 years old with stage II lung adenocarcinoma. Each CDR3 is given with its conserved first and last residue.

>TRBJ2-4|TRBV7-2|14
CASSRGTAENIQYF
>TRBJ2-3|TRBV2|10
CATGGNTQYF
>TRBJ2-7|TRBV6-1|13
CASSEGGLYEQYF
>TRBJ2-1|TRBV5-1|15
CASSRGDRGVNEQFF
>TRBJ2-5|TRBV7-6|16
CASSLSRGHREETQYF
>TRBJ1-2|TRBV19|13
CASGQGANYGYTF
>TRBJ2-6|TRBV5-1|18
CASSLDLGPSSGANVLTF
>TRBJ1-4|TRBV5-1|14
CASRPGTAGEKLFF
>TRBJ1-3|TRBV15|15
CATSHGGTSGNTIYF
>TRBJ1-3|TRBV27|16
CASSLNRAEAGNTIYF
>TRBJ1-1|TRBV29-1|14
CSVGGTGGFSEAFF
>TRBJ1-5|TRBV6-1|13
CATRLVNRQPQHF
>TRBJ1-3|TRBV6-5|15
CASRTGGPGGNTIYF
>TRBJ1-1|TRBV18|15
CASSPSGGENTEAFF
>TRBJ1-1|TRBV7-2|14
CASSPRLINTEAFF
>TRBJ2-6|TRBV5-4|14
CASSLAGASNVLTF
>TRBJ1-3|TRBV7-9|15
CASSLGDFSGNTIYF
>TRBJ1-4|TRBV28|16
CASSTHRVATNEKLFF
>TRBJ2-7|TRBV7-2|15
CASSPSSGRSYEQYF
>TRBJ2-1|TRBV11-2|15
CASSPSGRPYNEQFF
>TRBJ2-7|TRBV13|14
CASTIGARPYEQYF
>TRBJ2-4|TRBV7-2|15
CASKGQGALVDIQYF
>TRBJ2-1|TRBV4-2|17
CASSQDLAGGFNNEQFF
>TRBJ1-2|TRBV5-4|14
CASSLPPGRYGYTF
>TRBJ1-2|TRBV9|13
CASSVVRGGGYTF
>TRBJ2-1|TRBV9|15
CASSLAGGWYNEQFF
>TRBJ2-1|TRBV15|15
CATLDRGRANNEQFF
>TRBJ1-1|TRBV5-4|14
CASDKRQVDTEAFF
>TRBJ1-2|TRBV28|15
CASSLGGGAIYGYTF
>TRBJ1-1|TRBV28|13
CATFRGGGGKAFF
>TRBJ2-1|TRBV5-5|17
CASSLVTDPISYNEQFF
>TRBJ2-2|TRBV6-5|14
CASTMTLTTGELFF
>TRBJ1-2|TRBV6-5|15
CASSYRDRGVYGYTF
>TRBJ1-4|TRBV19|14
CASTKGQVHEKLFF
>TRBJ1-2|TRBV15|15
CATSREVNTNYGYTF
>TRBJ2-2|TRBV7-9|14
CASSQTSNTGELFF
>TRBJ2-1|TRBV5-1|13
CASSLERGGEQFF